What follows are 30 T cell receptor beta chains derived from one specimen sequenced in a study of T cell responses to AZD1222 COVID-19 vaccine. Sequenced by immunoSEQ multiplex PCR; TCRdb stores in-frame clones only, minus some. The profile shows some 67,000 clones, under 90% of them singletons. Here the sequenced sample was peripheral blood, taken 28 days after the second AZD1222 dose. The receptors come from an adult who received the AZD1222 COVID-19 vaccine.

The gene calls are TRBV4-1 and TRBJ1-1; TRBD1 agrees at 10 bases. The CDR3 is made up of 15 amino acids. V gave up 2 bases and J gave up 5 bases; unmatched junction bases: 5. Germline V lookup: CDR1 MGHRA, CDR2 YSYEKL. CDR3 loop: CASSQPRTGGTEAFF. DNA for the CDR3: TGCGCCAGCAGCCAACCCAGGACAGGGGGGACTGAAGCTTTCTTT.

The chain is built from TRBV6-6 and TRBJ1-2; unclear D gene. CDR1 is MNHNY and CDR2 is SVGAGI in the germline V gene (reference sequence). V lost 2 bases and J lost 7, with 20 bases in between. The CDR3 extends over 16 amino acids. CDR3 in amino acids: CASSYALVGRSGGYTF. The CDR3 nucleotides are TGTGCCAGCAGTTACGCCCTGGTCGGGAGAAGCGGTGGCTACACCTTC.

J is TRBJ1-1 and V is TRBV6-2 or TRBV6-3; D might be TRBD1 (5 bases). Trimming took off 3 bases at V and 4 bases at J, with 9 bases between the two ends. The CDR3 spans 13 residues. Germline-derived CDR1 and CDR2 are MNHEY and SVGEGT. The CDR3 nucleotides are TGTGCCAGCAGTTATCGGGGGACCACTGAAGCTTTCTTT. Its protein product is CASSYRGTTEAFF.

The chain's CDR3 is CASSLRRGPSYNEQFF. CDR3 bases: TGCGCCAGCAGCTTGCGAAGGGGCCCCTCCTACAATGAGCAGTTCTTC. The chain recombines TRBV5-1 with TRBJ2-1; weak D call: TRBD1 (5 bases). CDR3 size: 16 residues. With 1 base removed from V and 0 bases from J, the gap between germline ends came to 11 bases. Per germline, CDR1 SGHRS and CDR2 YFSETQ.

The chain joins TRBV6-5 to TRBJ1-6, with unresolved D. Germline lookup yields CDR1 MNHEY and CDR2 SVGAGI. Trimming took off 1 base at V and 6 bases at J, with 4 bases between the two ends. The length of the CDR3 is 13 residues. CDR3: CASSYLGNSPLHF. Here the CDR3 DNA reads TGTGCCAGCAGTTACTTGGGTAATTCACCCCTCCACTTT.

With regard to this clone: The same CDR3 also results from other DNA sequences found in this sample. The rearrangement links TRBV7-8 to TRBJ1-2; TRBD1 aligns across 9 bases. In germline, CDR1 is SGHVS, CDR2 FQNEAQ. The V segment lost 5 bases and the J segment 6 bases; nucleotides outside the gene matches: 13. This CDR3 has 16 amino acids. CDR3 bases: TGTGCCAGCAGCGCCGGCCAAGGACAGGGGAGCCATGGCTACACCTTC. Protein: CASSAGQGQGSHGYTF.

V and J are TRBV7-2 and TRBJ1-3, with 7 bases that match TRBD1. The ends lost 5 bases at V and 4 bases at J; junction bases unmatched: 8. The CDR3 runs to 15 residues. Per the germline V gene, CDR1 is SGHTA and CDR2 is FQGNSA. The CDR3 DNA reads TGTGCCAGCAGCCTTTCGACAGGGTCCGGAAACACCATATATTTT. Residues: CASSLSTGSGNTIYF. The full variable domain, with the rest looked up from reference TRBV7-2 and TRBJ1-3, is GAGVSQSPSNKVTEKGKDVELRCDPISGHTALYWYRQSLGQGLEFLIYFQGNSAPDKSGLPSDRFSAERTGGSVSTLTIQRTQQEDSAVYLCASSLSTGSGNTIYFGEGSWLTVV.

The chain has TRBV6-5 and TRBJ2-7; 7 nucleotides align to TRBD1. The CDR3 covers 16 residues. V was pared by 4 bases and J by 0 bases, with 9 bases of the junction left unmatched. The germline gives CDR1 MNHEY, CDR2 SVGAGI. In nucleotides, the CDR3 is TGTGCCAGCAGTTCCCTGGGGGACAGAAGCTCCTACGAGCAGTACTTC. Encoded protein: CASSSLGDRSSYEQYF.

CDR3 nucleotides: TGCAGTGCTAGTAGTACGGCGGAATACACCTTC. This codes for CSASSTAEYTF. The rearrangement uses TRBV20-1 and TRBJ1-2; no firm D call. The germline CDR1 and CDR2 sequences are DFQATT and SNEGSKA (reference sequence). This CDR3 region has 11 residues. Trimming removed 3 bases from V and 11 bases from J, with 13 bases in between.

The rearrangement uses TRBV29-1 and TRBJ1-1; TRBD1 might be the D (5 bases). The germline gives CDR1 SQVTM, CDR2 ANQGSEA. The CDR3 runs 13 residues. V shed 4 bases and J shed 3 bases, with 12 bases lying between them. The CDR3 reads CSVGGQGYTEAFF. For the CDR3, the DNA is TGCAGCGTTGGCGGCCAGGGATACACTGAAGCTTTCTTT.

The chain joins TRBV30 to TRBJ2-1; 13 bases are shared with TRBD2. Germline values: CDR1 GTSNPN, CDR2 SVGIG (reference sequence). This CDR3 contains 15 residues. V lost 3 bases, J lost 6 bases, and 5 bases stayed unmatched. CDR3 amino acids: CAWSYTSGGVNEQFF. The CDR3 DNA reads TGTGCCTGGAGCTATACTAGCGGGGGGGTCAATGAGCAGTTCTTC.

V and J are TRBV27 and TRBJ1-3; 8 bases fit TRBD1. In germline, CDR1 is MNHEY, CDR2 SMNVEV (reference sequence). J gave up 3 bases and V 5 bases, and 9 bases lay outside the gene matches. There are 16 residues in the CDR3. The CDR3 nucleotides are TGTGCCAGCAGTCCAATAGGACAGGGTGATGGAAACACCATATATTTT. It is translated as CASSPIGQGDGNTIYF.

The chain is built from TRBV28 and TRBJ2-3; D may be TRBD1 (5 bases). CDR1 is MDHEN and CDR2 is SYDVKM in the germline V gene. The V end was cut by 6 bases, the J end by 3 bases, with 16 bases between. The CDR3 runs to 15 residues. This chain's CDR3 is CASRRQGRITDTQYF. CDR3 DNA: TGTGCCAGCAGGCGGCAGGGAAGAATAACAGATACGCAGTATTTT.

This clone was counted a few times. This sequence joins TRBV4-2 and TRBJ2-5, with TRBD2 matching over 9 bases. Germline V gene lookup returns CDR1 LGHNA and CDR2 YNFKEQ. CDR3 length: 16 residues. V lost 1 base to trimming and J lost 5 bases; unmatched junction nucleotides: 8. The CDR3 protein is CASSQARAGGGETQYF. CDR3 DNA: TGTGCCAGCAGCCAAGCTAGAGCGGGGGGCGGCGAGACCCAGTACTTC.

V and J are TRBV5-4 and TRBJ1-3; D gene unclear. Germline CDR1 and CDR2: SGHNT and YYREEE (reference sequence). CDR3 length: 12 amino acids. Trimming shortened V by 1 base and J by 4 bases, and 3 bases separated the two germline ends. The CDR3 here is CASSLIGNTIYF. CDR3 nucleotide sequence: TGTGCCAGCAGCTTGATCGGAAACACCATATATTTT.

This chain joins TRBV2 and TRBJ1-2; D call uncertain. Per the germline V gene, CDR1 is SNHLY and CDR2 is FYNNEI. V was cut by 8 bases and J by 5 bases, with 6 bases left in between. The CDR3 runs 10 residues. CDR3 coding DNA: TGTGCCAGCCAGTCATATGGCTACACCTTC. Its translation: CASQSYGYTF.

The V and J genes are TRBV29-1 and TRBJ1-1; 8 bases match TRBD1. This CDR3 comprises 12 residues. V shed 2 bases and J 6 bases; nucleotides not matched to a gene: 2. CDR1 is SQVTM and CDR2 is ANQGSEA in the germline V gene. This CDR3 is CSVEIQGAEAFF. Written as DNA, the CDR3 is TGCAGCGTTGAAATACAGGGGGCTGAAGCTTTCTTT.

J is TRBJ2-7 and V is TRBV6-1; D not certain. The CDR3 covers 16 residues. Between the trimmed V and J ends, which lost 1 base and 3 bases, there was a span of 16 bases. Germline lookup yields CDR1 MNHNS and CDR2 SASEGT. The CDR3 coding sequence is TGTGCCAGCAGTGAAGTAGGCCGCGGTAACGGCTACGAGCAGTACTTC. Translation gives CASSEVGRGNGYEQYF.

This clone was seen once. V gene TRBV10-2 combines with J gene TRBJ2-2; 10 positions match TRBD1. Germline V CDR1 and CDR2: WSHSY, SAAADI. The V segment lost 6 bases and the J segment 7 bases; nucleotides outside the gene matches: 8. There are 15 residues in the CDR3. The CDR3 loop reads CASSRRQGAGGELFF. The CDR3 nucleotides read TGCGCCAGCAGCCGCAGACAGGGGGCGGGCGGGGAGCTGTTTTTT.

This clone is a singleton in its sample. CDR3 bases: TGTGCCCACAACAGGGTTAATTCACCCCTCCACTTT. Protein product: CAHNRVNSPLHF. The rearrangement joins TRBV30 to TRBJ1-6; D perhaps matches TRBD1 (6 bases). Germline CDR1 GTSNPN, CDR2 SVGIG (reference sequence). Trimming pared 8 bases from V and 6 bases from J, leaving 11 bases between. This CDR3 is 12 amino acids long. Using reference TRBV30 and TRBJ1-6 for the parts outside the CDR3, the full variable domain is SQTIHQWPATLVQPVGSPLSLECTVEGTSNPNLYWYRQAAGRGLQLLFYSVGIGQISSEVPQNLSASRPQDRQFILSSKKLLLSDSGFYLCAHNRVNSPLHFGNGTRLTVT.

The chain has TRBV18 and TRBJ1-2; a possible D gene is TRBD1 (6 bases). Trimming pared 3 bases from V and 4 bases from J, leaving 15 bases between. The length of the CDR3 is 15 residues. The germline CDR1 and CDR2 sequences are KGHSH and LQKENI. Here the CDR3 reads CASSPMTGSFYGYTF. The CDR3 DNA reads TGTGCCAGCTCACCTATGACAGGTTCCTTCTATGGCTACACCTTC.

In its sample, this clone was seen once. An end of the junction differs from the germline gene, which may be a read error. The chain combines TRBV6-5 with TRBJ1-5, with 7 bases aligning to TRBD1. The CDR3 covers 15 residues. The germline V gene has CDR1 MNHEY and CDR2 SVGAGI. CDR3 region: CASSYRTGRNQPQHF. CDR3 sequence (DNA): TGTGCCAGCAGTTATAGGACAGGCCGCAACCAGCCCCAGCATTTT.

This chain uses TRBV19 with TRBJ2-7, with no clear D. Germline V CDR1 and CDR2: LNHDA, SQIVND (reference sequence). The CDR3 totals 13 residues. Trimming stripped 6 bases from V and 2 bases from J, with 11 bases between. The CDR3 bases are TGTGCCAGTAGGAACAGCGTTACCTACGAGCAGTACTTC. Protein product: CASRNSVTYEQYF.

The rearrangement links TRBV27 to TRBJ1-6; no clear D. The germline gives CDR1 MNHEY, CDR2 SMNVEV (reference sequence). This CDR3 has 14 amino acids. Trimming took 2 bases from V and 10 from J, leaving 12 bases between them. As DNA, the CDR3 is TGTGCCAGCAGTTTAAAGAGGGCTGAATCACCCCTCCACTTT. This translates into CASSLKRAESPLHF.

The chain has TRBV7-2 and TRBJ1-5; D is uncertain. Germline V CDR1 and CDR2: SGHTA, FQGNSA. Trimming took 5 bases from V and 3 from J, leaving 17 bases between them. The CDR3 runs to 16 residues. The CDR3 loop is CASSPGGGPSNQPQHF. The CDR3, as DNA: TGTGCCAGCAGCCCGGGTGGCGGCCCCTCCAATCAGCCCCAGCATTTT.

For the CDR3, the DNA is TGCGCCAGCAGCTTGGGGGCGGGTGGTGAAAAACTGTTTTTT. Translated, it gives CASSLGAGGEKLFF. V usage is TRBV5-1 and J usage is TRBJ1-4; no firm D call. V was pared by 0 bases and J by 7 bases, with 10 bases between. The length of the CDR3 is 14 residues. The V gene's germline CDR1 is SGHRS and CDR2 YFSETQ.

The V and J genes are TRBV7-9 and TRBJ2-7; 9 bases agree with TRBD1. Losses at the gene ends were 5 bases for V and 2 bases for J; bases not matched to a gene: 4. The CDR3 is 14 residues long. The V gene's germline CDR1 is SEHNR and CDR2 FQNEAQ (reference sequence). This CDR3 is CASSPRTGAYEQYF. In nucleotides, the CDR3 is TGTGCCAGCAGCCCCCGGACAGGGGCCTACGAGCAGTACTTC.

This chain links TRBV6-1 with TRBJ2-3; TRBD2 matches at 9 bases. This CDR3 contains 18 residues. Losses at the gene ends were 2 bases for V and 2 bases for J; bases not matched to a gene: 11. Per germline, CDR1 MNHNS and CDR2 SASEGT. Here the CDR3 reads CASSEWRASGALTDTQYF. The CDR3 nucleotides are TGTGCCAGCAGTGAATGGCGGGCTAGCGGGGCGCTCACAGATACGCAGTATTTT.

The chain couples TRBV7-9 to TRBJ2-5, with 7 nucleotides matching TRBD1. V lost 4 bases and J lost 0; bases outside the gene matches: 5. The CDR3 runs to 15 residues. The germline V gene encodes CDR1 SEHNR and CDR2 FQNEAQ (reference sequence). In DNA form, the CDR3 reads TGTGCCAGCAGCTCCCCGGGACAGCACCAAGAGACCCAGTACTTC. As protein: CASSSPGQHQETQYF.

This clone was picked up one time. CDR3 region: CASSLANQETQYF. CDR3 nucleotides: TGTGCCAGCAGTTTAGCCAACCAAGAGACCCAGTACTTC. The chain employs TRBV28 and TRBJ2-5; the D is unclear. The ends were cut back, 2 bases at V and 0 bases at J, with 4 bases in the middle. The CDR3 spans 13 residues. Germline V CDR1 and CDR2: MDHEN, SYDVKM.